Below, 2 T cell receptor beta chains from the same sample are listed, as sequenced in a study of shared T cell receptors in the human thymus. The repertoire was sequenced with immunoSEQ multiplex PCR; TCRdb's copy has only in-frame clones and lacks some. The data hold 640,000 or so clones, with 80% to 90% observed a single time. These records were also assigned to another study, of human thymus T cells.

The sequencing input was thymocytes. The receptors originated from a boy younger than two with a congenital heart defect.

The J gene is TRBJ1-5, the V gene TRBV19; TRBD1 matches 8 bases. The CDR3 has 16 amino acids. V lost 1 base to trimming and J lost 3 bases; unmatched junction nucleotides: 5. Germline CDR1 and CDR2: LNHDA and SQIVND (reference sequence). CDR3 nucleotides: TGTGCCAGTAGTATAGCGGACAGGGTCTTCAATCAGCCCCAGCATTTT. Its protein product is CASSIADRVFNQPQHF.

The V call is TRBV4-1, the J call TRBJ2-7; TRBD2 aligns across 8 bases. With V trimmed by 0 bases and J by 0 bases, 7 bases remained unmatched. CDR3 size: 17 residues. Germline V CDR1 and CDR2: MGHRA, YSYEKL. CDR3 bases: TGCGCCAGCAGCCAAGAACCGCTAGCGGGCCCCTCCTACGAGCAGTACTTC. Amino acid sequence: CASSQEPLAGPSYEQYF.